This T cell receptor (beta chain) was observed in a study of blood T cells in healthy people across ages. The CDR3 consists of 16 residues. CDR1 and CDR2 (germline): MNHEY, SMNVEV (reference sequence). With 5 bases removed from V and 0 bases from J, the gap between germline ends came to 15 bases. A sample-barcoded 5' primer and a J-beta primer mix were used in a second PCR of about 7 to 11 cycles. Individual samples furnished no less than 2.5 million CDR3-containing paired-end reads apiece. Each CDR3 protein is one row after TCRdb ran MiXCR on the 5' RACE reads. The sample yields around 1,000,000 distinct CDR3 sequences, around two fifths seen once. With regard to this clonotype: Its antigen is undetermined.

Study results and caveats: CMV infection status of these donors was not known.

The V call is TRBV27, the J call TRBJ2-3; no firm D call. The sample comprised blood. This clonotype was sampled from a man aged 18 to 30 in good health. For the CDR3, the DNA is TGTGCCAGCAGTCCCCCGAGGCGTTCTAGCACAGATACGCAGTATTTT. Amino acid sequence: CASSPPRRSSTDTQYF.